Below are 3 T cell receptor beta chains sequenced from a single sample in a study of CD8+ T cells in alopecia areata (dated by TCRdb to 2016 to 2019). The library was obtained by the immunoSEQ multiplex PCR assay. For TCR sequencing, RNA was extracted from every sample and reverse transcribed into cDNA to serve as template. What TCRdb holds here is the immuneACCESS table cut down to in-frame rearrangements. Part of the clones is not present; checked against another copy, under half of the missing clones reflect an unresolved V gene, and the others are unexplained. The sample table shows roughly 180,000 clones, and about 55% are seen once. The ten biggest clones cover 10% to 13% of the sample. The time point label, read with the paper, signifies: roughly 24 weeks on oral tofacitinib. The meaning of the sample's treatment or condition label: oral pan-JAK inhibitor, 5-10 mg twice daily. The sample was CD8+ T cells sorted from blood, taken at week 24, from a patient treated with tofacitinib. The origin of the receptors is a human donor with alopecia areata.

This clone was recorded a few times. The chain has TRBV10-2 and TRBJ2-1; 7 bases map to TRBD2. The trim removed 8 bases at V and 7 bases at J, leaving 8 bases unmatched. Germline CDR1 and CDR2: WSHSY and SAAADI. The CDR3 length is 13 residues. CDR3 sequence (DNA): TGCGCCAGCGGCCGGGACTATATAAATGAGCAGTTCTTC. Protein product: CASGRDYINEQFF.

CDR3 loop: CSVEEEQSRYEQYF. The CDR3, as DNA: TGCAGCGTTGAAGAAGAACAGTCGCGCTACGAGCAGTACTTC. This chain uses TRBV29-1 with TRBJ2-7, with D uncertain. CDR1 SQVTM and CDR2 ANQGSEA come from the germline V gene. This CDR3 is 14 amino acids long. V lost 0 bases and J 3 bases, leaving 12 bases between the germline ends.

This clone was observed a few times. The genes are TRBV29-1 and TRBJ2-7, with D possibly TRBD1 on 5 matching bases. The V end was cut by 3 bases, the J end by 3 bases, with 12 bases between. Germline CDR1 SQVTM, CDR2 ANQGSEA. The CDR3 loop spans 13 amino acids. CDR3 in amino acids: CSVESDTNYEQYF. The CDR3 DNA sequence: TGCAGCGTTGAGTCGGACACTAACTACGAGCAGTACTTC.